These 31 T cell receptor beta chains share one sample of origin, sequenced in a study of human T cells and chemical hapten exposure. TCRdb independently ran MiXCR on the RACE reads; one entry per CDR3 protein. In the table there are 100,000 to 150,000 distinct CDR3 sequences, around an eighth of which are singletons. Stated time point: pre-sensitization, week 0. Treatment of the sample: therapeutic diphenylcyclopropenone sensitization with weekly scalp DPC. The material was whole blood, obtained in connection with sensitization to the hapten diphenylcyclopropenone (DPC). Source of these receptors: a woman between 18 and 29 years old with alopecia areata. Some clones in this sample may be carry-over from other donors' samples.

In its sample, this clonotype was seen a few times. The V call is TRBV7-3, the J call TRBJ2-6, with D unclear. CDR1 and CDR2 from the germline V gene are SGHTA and FQGTGA. Trimming took 5 bases from V and 0 from J, leaving 11 bases between them. This CDR3 has 16 residues. This CDR3 is CASSPKFSSGANVLTF. The CDR3 bases are TGTGCCAGCAGCCCTAAATTTTCCTCTGGGGCCAACGTCCTGACTTTC.

The chain joins TRBV20-1 to TRBJ2-7; maybe TRBD2 (6 bases). The CDR3 has 13 amino acids. Germline V gene lookup returns CDR1 DFQATT and CDR2 SNEGSKA (reference sequence). With 3 bases removed from V and 7 bases from J, the gap between germline ends came to 16 bases. CDR3 protein: CSASSRLGGEQYF. Here the CDR3 DNA reads TGCAGTGCTAGCAGCCGGTTGGGGGGTGAGCAGTACTTC.

V usage is TRBV5-4 and J usage is TRBJ1-1, with a possible D match to TRBD1 (6 bases). Germline V CDR1 and CDR2: SGHNT, YYREEE (reference sequence). The V gene lost 4 bases and the J gene lost 0 bases, with 22 bases spanning the gap. This CDR3 is built from 18 residues. CDR3 sequence (DNA): TGTGCCAGCAGCCTCACTGCGGGACACGTACGATTGAACACTGAAGCTTTCTTT. It yields the protein CASSLTAGHVRLNTEAFF.

The chain is built from TRBV12-3 or TRBV12-4 and TRBJ2-1; 9 bases agree with TRBD1. This CDR3 has 14 amino acids. The V and J ends lost 6 bases and 8 bases, in that order; junction bases with no gene match: 8. CDR3 coding DNA: TGTGCCAGCAGCCCAGGGACAGGGTGGGATGAGCAGTTCTTC. Encoded protein: CASSPGTGWDEQFF.

This clonotype has a count of ten or more. The chain is built from TRBV6-6 and TRBJ1-4; perhaps TRBD1 as D (5 bases). There are 18 residues in the CDR3. With 4 bases removed from V and 4 bases from J, the gap between germline ends came to 22 bases. The germline V gene encodes CDR1 MNHNY and CDR2 SVGAGI (reference sequence). CDR3 in DNA: TGTGCCAGCAGTTTAACCAGAACTGGAGGGACTGGTAATGAAAAACTGTTTTTT. Translating it yields CASSLTRTGGTGNEKLFF.

The V gene is TRBV9, the J gene TRBJ1-1; D perhaps matches TRBD1 (6 bases). The germline CDR1 and CDR2 sequences are SGDLS and YYNGEE. The ends were cut back, 0 bases at V and 4 bases at J, with 10 bases in the middle. The CDR3 contains 14 residues. The CDR3 DNA reads TGTGCCAGCAGCGTAGGGGGGCATGGCACTGAAGCTTTCTTT. Translated: CASSVGGHGTEAFF.

V gene TRBV7-2 combines with J gene TRBJ1-2; the D is unclear. CDR3 length: 13 residues. Deletions cut 1 base from V and 7 bases from J, with 10 bases between. Germline V CDR1 and CDR2: SGHTA, FQGNSA. DNA for the CDR3: TGTGCCAGCAGCTTAGTAAATTTCGGTGGCTACACCTTC. It translates to CASSLVNFGGYTF.

This clonotype was seen a few times. The V and J genes are TRBV9 and TRBJ2-1; a weak D match, TRBD2 (5 bases). Trimming cost V 0 bases and J 5 bases, with 15 bases left between them. The germline V gene has CDR1 SGDLS and CDR2 YYNGEE. The CDR3 length is 16 residues. The CDR3 sequence is CASSVGRGFVDNEQFF. The CDR3 nucleotides read TGTGCCAGCAGCGTAGGACGGGGTTTTGTAGACAATGAGCAGTTCTTC.

The V gene is TRBV6-1, the J gene TRBJ2-2; 10 bases fit TRBD2. This CDR3 region has 15 residues. Germline V gene lookup returns CDR1 MNHNS and CDR2 SASEGT. After removal of 6 bases from V and 5 bases from J, the junction contained 6 bases not matched to a gene. CDR3 residues: CASSSGTSVTGELFF. DNA of the CDR3: TGTGCCAGCAGCTCCGGGACTAGCGTAACCGGGGAGCTGTTTTTT.

The rearrangement links TRBV4-3 to TRBJ2-3, with a possible D match to TRBD2 (5 bases). V was clipped by 0 bases and J by 4 bases, with 20 bases between them. In germline, CDR1 is LGHNA, CDR2 YSLEER. The CDR3 has 18 amino acids. CDR3 in DNA: TGCGCCAGCAGCCAAGATAACCCGAGGGCCACCCGGGCAGATACGCAGTATTTT. Residues: CASSQDNPRATRADTQYF.

This clonotype was seen only a few times. The rearrangement joins TRBV4-3 to TRBJ1-1; D is undetermined. Between the trimmed V and J ends, which lost 1 base and 2 bases, there was a span of 8 bases. The CDR3 is made up of 14 amino acids. Germline values: CDR1 LGHNA, CDR2 YSLEER. For the CDR3, the DNA is TGCGCCAGCAGCCAAGGCAGGCGTAACACTGAAGCTTTCTTT. Protein sequence: CASSQGRRNTEAFF.

The V call is TRBV6-2 or TRBV6-3, the J call TRBJ1-5; D remains unclear. The CDR3 runs 16 residues. Germline V gives CDR1 MNHEY, CDR2 SVGEGT. V lost 5 bases and J lost 3, with 17 bases in between. The CDR3 DNA sequence: TGTGCCAGCAGTGCACTCGACACGAATAACAATCAGCCCCAGCATTTT. As protein: CASSALDTNNNQPQHF.

The chain recombines TRBV15 with TRBJ2-3; D call uncertain. The CDR3 covers 17 residues. CDR1 LNHNV and CDR2 YYDKDF come from the germline V gene (reference sequence). V dropped 0 bases and J dropped 2 bases, with 15 bases sitting between them. CDR3 DNA sequence: TGTGCCACCAGCAGAGATCCAACAGCTAAATTCACAGATACGCAGTATTTT. Its translation: CATSRDPTAKFTDTQYF.

This clonotype was found many times. CDR3 nucleotide sequence: TGTGCCTGGAGTGCGCTGGAAGCTTTCTTT. Its protein product is CAWSALEAFF. The gene calls are TRBV30 and TRBJ1-1; unclear D gene. The length of the CDR3 is 10 residues. Germline lookup yields CDR1 GTSNPN and CDR2 SVGIG (reference sequence). Trimming shortened V by 1 base and J by 8 bases, and 5 bases separated the two germline ends.

This clonotype was counted a few times. This rearrangement joins TRBV19 to TRBJ1-2, with D possibly TRBD1 on 5 matching bases. Germline V gene lookup returns CDR1 LNHDA and CDR2 SQIVND (reference sequence). This CDR3 contains 12 residues. V was pared by 7 bases and J by 6 bases, with 12 bases between. CDR3 loop: CASTGGADGYTF. CDR3 DNA: TGTGCCAGTACAGGAGGGGCAGATGGCTACACCTTC. Combining the CDR3 with reference TRBV19 and TRBJ1-2 gives the whole variable domain DGGITQSPKYLFRKEGQNVTLSCEQNLNHDAMYWYRQDPGQGLRLIYYSQIVNDFQKGDIAEGYSVSREKKESFPLTVTSAQKNPTAFYLCASTGGADGYTFGSGTRLTVV.

A few counts support this clonotype. V and J are TRBV6-5 and TRBJ1-1; D possibly corresponds to TRBD1 (6 bases). Germline-derived CDR1 and CDR2 are MNHEY and SVGAGI. V lost 4 bases and J 7 bases, leaving 10 bases between the germline ends. The CDR3 loop spans 12 amino acids. CDR3 sequence: CASSSIQGEAFF. The CDR3 DNA is TGTGCCAGCAGTTCAATACAGGGTGAAGCTTTCTTT.

This clonotype came up a few times. The gene calls are TRBV19 and TRBJ1-2; no reliable D call. Trimming removed 1 base at V and 4 bases at J, with 10 bases between. CDR1 LNHDA and CDR2 SQIVND come from the germline V gene (reference sequence). CDR3 size: 14 residues. For the CDR3, the DNA is TGTGCCAGTAGTATAGTCGTGGGAACCTATGGCTACACCTTC. Translating it yields CASSIVVGTYGYTF.

This clonotype was detected ten times or more. V is TRBV27 and J is TRBJ2-3; 7 bases match TRBD1. This CDR3 contains 19 residues. The germline V gene has CDR1 MNHEY and CDR2 SMNVEV (reference sequence). Trimming took 6 bases from V and 1 from J; bases not matched to a gene: 19. CDR3 bases: TGTGCCAGCAGACATACTAATACGCCCCACAGGGGAGGCACAGATACGCAGTATTTT. Translating gives CASRHTNTPHRGGTDTQYF.

This clonotype was detected a few times. The chain uses TRBV28 and TRBJ2-7; D is possibly TRBD1 (5 bases). V was cut by 0 bases and J by 7 bases, with 13 bases left in between. The CDR3 contains 14 residues. Germline loops: CDR1 MDHEN, CDR2 SYDVKM. The CDR3 sequence: CASSLWAGRNEQYF. For the CDR3, the DNA is TGTGCCAGCAGTTTATGGGCAGGGCGGAATGAGCAGTACTTC. Based on the CDR3 plus reference TRBV28 and TRBJ2-7, the full variable domain is DVKVTQSSRYLVKRTGEKVFLECVQDMDHENMFWYRQDPGLGLRLIYFSYDVKMKEKGDIPEGYSVSREKKERFSLILESASTNQTSMYLCASSLWAGRNEQYFGPGTRLTVT.

This clonotype has at least ten counts. The chain recombines TRBV6-2 or TRBV6-3 with TRBJ1-5; weak D call: TRBD1 (6 bases). This CDR3 has 15 amino acids. Germline CDR1 and CDR2: MNHEY and SVGEGT. V was trimmed by 3 bases and J by 5 bases, leaving 14 bases between them. The CDR3 coding sequence is TGTGCCAGCAGTTATACGACACAGGGCGATCAGCCCCAGCATTTT. Translating it yields CASSYTTQGDQPQHF.

Only a few counts were recorded for this clonotype. CDR3: CASTGRKGTGGINEQFF. As DNA, the CDR3 is TGTGCCAGCACCGGGAGGAAGGGGACAGGGGGAATCAATGAGCAGTTCTTC. This rearrangement joins TRBV6-1 to TRBJ2-1, with TRBD1 identical over 11 bases. V was clipped by 7 bases and J by 6 bases; unmatched bases: 14. The CDR3 totals 17 residues. From germline, CDR1 is MNHNS and CDR2 SASEGT.

Only a few counts were recorded for this clonotype. The V gene is TRBV28, the J gene TRBJ1-2; possible D gene TRBD1, 5 bases. Trimming removed 5 bases from V and 2 bases from J, with 21 bases in between. Germline CDR1 MDHEN, CDR2 SYDVKM. This CDR3 region has 17 residues. CDR3 nucleotides: TGTGCCAGCAGTCCCCACCGTCGGGGGTTGAACAACTATGGCTACACCTTC. It yields the protein CASSPHRRGLNNYGYTF.

The chain recombines TRBV20-1 with TRBJ2-7; 8 bases fit TRBD1. The CDR3 is 14 residues long. The trim removed 2 bases at V and 4 bases at J, leaving 7 bases unmatched. The germline V gene has CDR1 DFQATT and CDR2 SNEGSKA (reference sequence). The CDR3 loop reads CSARKGQENYEQYF. The DNA of the CDR3 is TGCAGTGCTAGAAAGGGACAGGAAAATTACGAGCAGTACTTC.

The J gene is TRBJ2-3, the V gene TRBV29-1; D remains unclear. The V end lost 2 bases, the J end lost 8 bases, and 8 bases lay between the germline ends. Germline lookup yields CDR1 SQVTM and CDR2 ANQGSEA. The CDR3 has 11 residues. CDR3 DNA sequence: TGCAGCGTTGAAAGCCCAGCTACGCAGTATTTT. It specifies CSVESPATQYF.

This clonotype has a handful of counts. The CDR3 region is CASSLTEGRSGNTIYF. In DNA, the CDR3 is TGTGCCAGCAGTTTAACAGAAGGTCGTAGTGGAAACACCATATATTTT. The chain carries TRBV12-3 or TRBV12-4 and TRBJ1-3; no clear D gene. This CDR3 is 16 amino acids long. V lost 2 bases, J lost 3 bases, and 14 bases lay in between.

This clonotype was detected only a few times. The chain is built from TRBV7-2 and TRBJ1-4; D may be TRBD1 (6 bases). Germline loops: CDR1 SGHTA, CDR2 FQGNSA. V lost 5 bases, J lost 13 bases, and 20 bases lay in between. This CDR3 contains 14 residues. In nucleotides, the CDR3 is TGTGCCAGCAGCCCGTCACTACAGGGTTCTAGACTGTTTTTT. It codes for CASSPSLQGSRLFF. Together with reference TRBV7-2 and TRBJ1-4, the CDR3 gives the full variable domain: GAGVSQSPSNKVTEKGKDVELRCDPISGHTALYWYRQSLGQGLEFLIYFQGNSAPDKSGLPSDRFSAERTGGSVSTLTIQRTQQEDSAVYLCASSPSLQGSRLFFGSGTQLSVL.

The V call is TRBV7-2, the J call TRBJ2-5; no reliable D call. Between the trimmed V and J ends, which lost 5 bases and 5 bases, there was a span of 15 bases. From germline, CDR1 is SGHTA and CDR2 FQGNSA. The CDR3 spans 14 residues. Here the CDR3 reads CASSRVVGVETQYF. DNA for the CDR3: TGTGCCAGCAGCCGGGTTGTGGGCGTGGAGACCCAGTACTTC.

There are a few counts of this clonotype. The gene calls are TRBV18 and TRBJ2-5, with unresolved D. V lost 0 bases and J lost 9, with 17 bases in between. From germline, CDR1 is KGHSH and CDR2 LQKENI. The CDR3 extends over 15 amino acids. CDR3 loop: CASSPPLGGQRAQYF. CDR3 DNA: TGTGCCAGCTCACCACCGTTGGGCGGCCAAAGGGCCCAGTACTTC.

This clonotype has more than one count but fewer than ten. The CDR3 DNA follows: TGTGCCAGCTCACCGGGACTAGCAAACAATGAGCAGTTCTTC. The encoded protein is CASSPGLANNEQFF. This chain uses TRBV18 with TRBJ2-1; 9 bases are a match to TRBD2. The CDR3 loop spans 14 amino acids. CDR1 and CDR2 (germline): KGHSH, LQKENI. The V gene end was trimmed by 3 bases and the J gene end by 5 bases; junction bases not matched to a gene: 2.

The genes are TRBV10-3 and TRBJ2-3; D remains unclear. CDR3 length equals 12 residues. Germline V gene data show CDR1 as ENHRY and CDR2 as SYGVKD. V was cut by 8 bases and J by 3 bases, with 9 bases left in between. The CDR3 region is CAIGSGTDTQYF. Written as DNA, the CDR3 is TGTGCCATCGGCTCCGGGACAGATACGCAGTATTTT.

Many counts were recorded for this clonotype. The CDR3 DNA follows: TGTGCCAGCAGCTTACCTAGCGTCAGATCCTACAATGAGCAGTTCTTC. This sequence encodes CASSLPSVRSYNEQFF. This chain uses TRBV7-9 with TRBJ2-1; tentatively, D is TRBD2 (6 bases). CDR1 is SEHNR, CDR2 FQNEAQ, per germline (reference sequence). The CDR3 is 16 amino acids. The V and J ends lost 2 bases and 1 base respectively, with 12 bases between them.